The present T cell receptor beta chain was sequenced within a study of blood T cells in healthy people across ages (dated by TCRdb to the mid-2010s). In terms of the full investigation: Template switching captured roughly one uniquely barcoded TCR beta cDNA molecule per two T cells in model experiments. The study measured age-related changes in TCR beta repertoire diversity using deep sequencing normalized with unique cDNA molecular identifiers. Donors were grouped into four age groups: young (average roughly 15 years), middle-aged (roughly 40), aged (around 56) and long-lived (approximately 75). To avoid experimental bias, donors of different ages were spread randomly across the sequencing lanes. Two additional independent replicas of 1 million unique cDNA reads from the same blood draw were analyzed for two donors (one aged 18 to 30 and one aged 80 or older).

The method behind the library was 5' RACE. For sequencing, an Illumina HiSeq 2500 was employed. A second PCR of roughly 7 to 11 cycles was performed with a sample-barcoded 5' primer and a J-beta primer mix. A unique molecular identifier was introduced onto each TCR beta cDNA molecule by a template-switch 5' adaptor carrying 12 random nucleotides. Each sample yielded at least 3 million CDR3-containing paired-end reads. First-strand cDNA synthesis was performed from all RNA using the Mint cDNA synthesis kit, with priming by a TRBC-specific oligonucleotide. All cDNA was treated with uracil-DNA glycosylase and then went through a first 18-cycle PCR with the universal primers M1SS and BC2_uni_R. On the study's bioinformatics: For normalization, 1 million high-quality reads, each with a distinct molecular identifier, were randomly selected from each sample. Instead of being binned into consensus sequences, reads with shared molecular identifiers were discarded. MiTCR, set to a Q25 quality threshold and the strictest error-elimination algorithm, was used for CDR3 identification, clonotype clustering and error correction. A nonparametric unseen species model using Euler transformation provided a lower-bound estimate of total TCR beta diversity. Clones were called with MiXCR by TCRdb after fastp trimmed the public reads at Q25, and only in-frame beta chains were retained. For every CDR3 protein sequence, its rows merge into one entry that carries the most common genes and DNA. The V and J calls follow TCRdb's processing rather than the paper's. This sample comprises approximately 1.5 million distinct CDR3 sequences, roughly 30% of them detected only once. About 11% of the sample is held by the ten biggest clonotypes.

The germline V gene specifies SGHAT as CDR1 and FQNNGV as CDR2. The CDR3 has 17 amino acids, counting the end cysteine and phenylalanine. The kept DNA is CDR3 alone, 51 bases in frame from the first base. Compared with germline, V lacks 5 bases and J lacks 0 bases; bases without a gene match: 11. General conclusions and limits of the study: Compared with the aged group, the long-lived group had more naive CD4+ T cells, fewer expanded clones and increased TCR diversity, a pattern suggesting age selection. Observed TCR beta diversity per million T cells fell roughly linearly with age, and a significant reduction was already apparent by age roughly 40. There was a strong correlation between observed TCR beta diversity and the percentage of naive T cells measured by flow cytometry. Total diversity estimates from one million sequenced T cells were considered lower bounds and underestimates. Bulk unsorted PBMC profiling prevented conclusive comparison of naive and antigen-experienced compartments. Donor CMV infection status was unknown, potentially confounding age-related changes in expanded clonotypes.

The donors were 40 or so Caucasian individuals from Russia, aged roughly 6 to 90 years, who were systemically healthy. Each donor gave approximately 9.3 milliliters of peripheral blood, collected into EDTA-treated Vacutainer tubes. Ficoll-Paque density-gradient centrifugation was used to isolate PBMCs, with at least 6.5 million per sample. Total RNA was extracted from PBMCs with Trizol reagent, with at least 5.5 micrograms obtained per sample. The percentages of naive CD45RAhigh/CD27high T cells were determined by flow cytometry on a PBMC aliquot from every donor. Concerning this clonotype: Its antigen is unknown. Nothing much larger sits one base from this clone, and base qualities are not available.

This sequence originates from a woman in her 30s in good health. Material: blood. Here the chain combines TRBV11-2 and TRBJ2-7; the central 9 bases match TRBD1. The DNA sequence is as follows: TGTGCCAGCAGCACCCGGGACAGGGTGGGTCTCTCCTACGAGCAGTACTTC. Translated, it reads CASSTRDRVGLSYEQYF.